Reported below is one T cell receptor beta chain. Antigen unknown. This specimen comes from a study of blood T cells in healthy people across ages. The CDR3 length is 13 residues. Trimming cost V 8 bases and J 3 bases, with 14 bases left between them. Germline V gene data show CDR1 as SEHNR and CDR2 as FQNEAQ (reference sequence). Alongside a J-beta primer mix, a sample-barcoded 5' primer served in a second PCR lasting roughly 6 to 11 cycles. Any given sample supplied a minimum of 3 million CDR3-containing paired-end reads. One entry per CDR3 protein, called by TCRdb with MiXCR from the 5' RACE reads. The sample consists of over a million distinct CDR3 sequences, approximately 59% of them appearing once. Broader study findings: Roughly linearly, TCR beta diversity per million T cells fell as age increased. Donors of long life had a larger count of naive CD4+ cells and greater diversity than aged donors.

Material: blood. The chain combines TRBV7-9 with TRBJ2-7, with D perhaps TRBD2 (5 bases). The TCR originated in a man younger than 35 in good health. The CDR3 loop is CASREGAGYEQYF. CDR3 in DNA: TGTGCCAGCCGAGAGGGAGCTGGCTACGAGCAGTACTTC. Based on the CDR3 plus reference TRBV7-9 and TRBJ2-7, the full variable domain is DTGVSQNPRHKITKRGQNVTFRCDPISEHNRLYWYRQTLGQGPEFLTYFQNEAQLEKSRLLSDRFSAERPKGSFSTLEIQRTEQGDSAMYLCASREGAGYEQYFGPGTRLTVT.